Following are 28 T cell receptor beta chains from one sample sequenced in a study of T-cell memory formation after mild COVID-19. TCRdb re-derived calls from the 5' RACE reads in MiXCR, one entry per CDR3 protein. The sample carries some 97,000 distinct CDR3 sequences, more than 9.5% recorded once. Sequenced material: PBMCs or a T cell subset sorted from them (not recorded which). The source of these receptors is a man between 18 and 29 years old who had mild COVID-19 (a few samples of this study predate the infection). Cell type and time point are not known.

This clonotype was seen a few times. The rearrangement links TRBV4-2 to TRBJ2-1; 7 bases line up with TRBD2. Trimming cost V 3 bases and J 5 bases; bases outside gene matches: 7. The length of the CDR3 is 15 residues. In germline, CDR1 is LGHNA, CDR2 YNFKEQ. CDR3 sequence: CASSQSGGGHNEQFF. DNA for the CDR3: TGTGCCAGCAGCCAGTCTGGGGGGGGTCACAATGAGCAGTTCTTC.

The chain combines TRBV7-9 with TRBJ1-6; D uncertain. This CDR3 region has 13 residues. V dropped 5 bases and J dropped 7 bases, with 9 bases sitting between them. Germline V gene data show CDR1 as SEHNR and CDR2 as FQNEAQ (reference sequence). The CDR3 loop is CASSPGGNSPLHF. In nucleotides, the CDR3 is TGTGCCAGCAGCCCAGGAGGGAATTCACCCCTCCACTTT.

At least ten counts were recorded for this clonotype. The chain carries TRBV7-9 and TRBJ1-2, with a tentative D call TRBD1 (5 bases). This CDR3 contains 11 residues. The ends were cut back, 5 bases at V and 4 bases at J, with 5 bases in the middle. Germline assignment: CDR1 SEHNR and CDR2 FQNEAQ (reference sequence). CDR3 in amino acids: CASSGAYGYTF. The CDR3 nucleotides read TGTGCCAGCAGCGGGGCCTATGGCTACACCTTC.

CDR3 sequence reads: CASSLSGGSSYNEQFF. The CDR3 DNA sequence: TGCGCCAGCAGCTTGTCGGGGGGGTCCTCCTACAATGAGCAGTTCTTC. The V call is TRBV5-1, the J call TRBJ2-1; 8 nucleotides match TRBD2. The CDR3 is 16 residues long. The junction had 3 bases not matched to a gene; V was cut back by 1 base and J by 0 bases. In germline, CDR1 is SGHRS, CDR2 YFSETQ.

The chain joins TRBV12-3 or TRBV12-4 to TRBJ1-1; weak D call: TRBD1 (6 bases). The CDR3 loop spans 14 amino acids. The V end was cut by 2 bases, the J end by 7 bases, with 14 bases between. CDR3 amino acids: CASSLSGGLSEAFF. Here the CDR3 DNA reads TGTGCCAGCAGTTTATCCGGGGGGCTGAGTGAAGCTTTCTTT.

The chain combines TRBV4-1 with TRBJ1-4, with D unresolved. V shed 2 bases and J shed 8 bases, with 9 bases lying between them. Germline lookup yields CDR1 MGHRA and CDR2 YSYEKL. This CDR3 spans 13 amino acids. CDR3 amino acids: CASSQLPREKLFF. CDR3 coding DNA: TGCGCCAGCAGCCAACTACCCAGGGAAAAACTGTTTTTT.

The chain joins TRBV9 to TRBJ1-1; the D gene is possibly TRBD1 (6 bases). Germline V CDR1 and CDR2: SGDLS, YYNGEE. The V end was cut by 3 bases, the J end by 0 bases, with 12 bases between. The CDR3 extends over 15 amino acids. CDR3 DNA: TGTGCCAGCAGCGGACAACAGGGAGTGAACACTGAAGCTTTCTTT. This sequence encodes CASSGQQGVNTEAFF.

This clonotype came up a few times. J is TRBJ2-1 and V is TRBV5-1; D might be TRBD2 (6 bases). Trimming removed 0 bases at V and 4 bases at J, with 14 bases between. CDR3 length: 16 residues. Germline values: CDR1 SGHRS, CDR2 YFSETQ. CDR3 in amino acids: CASSLAWGVKYNEQFF. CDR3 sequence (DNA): TGCGCCAGCAGCTTGGCCTGGGGGGTAAAATACAATGAGCAGTTCTTC.

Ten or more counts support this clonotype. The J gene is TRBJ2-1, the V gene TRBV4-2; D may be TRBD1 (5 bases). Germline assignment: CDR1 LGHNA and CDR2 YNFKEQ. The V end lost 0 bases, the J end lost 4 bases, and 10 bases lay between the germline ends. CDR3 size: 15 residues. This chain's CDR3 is CASSQERQIYNEQFF. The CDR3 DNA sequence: TGTGCCAGCAGCCAAGAGCGACAGATTTACAATGAGCAGTTCTTC.

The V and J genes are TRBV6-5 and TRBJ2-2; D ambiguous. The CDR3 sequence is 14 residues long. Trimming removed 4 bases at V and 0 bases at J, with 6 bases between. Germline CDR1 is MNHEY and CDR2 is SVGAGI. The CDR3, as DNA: TGTGCCAGCAGTTCGACCTCGAACACCGGGGAGCTGTTTTTT. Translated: CASSSTSNTGELFF.

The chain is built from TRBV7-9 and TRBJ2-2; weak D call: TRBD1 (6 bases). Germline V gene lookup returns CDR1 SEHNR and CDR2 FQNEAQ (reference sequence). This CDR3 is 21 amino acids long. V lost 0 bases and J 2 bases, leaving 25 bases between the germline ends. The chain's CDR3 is CASSLADPRQDATYNTGELFF. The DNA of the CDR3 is TGTGCCAGCAGCTTAGCCGATCCGCGACAGGACGCAACATACAACACCGGGGAGCTGTTTTTT.

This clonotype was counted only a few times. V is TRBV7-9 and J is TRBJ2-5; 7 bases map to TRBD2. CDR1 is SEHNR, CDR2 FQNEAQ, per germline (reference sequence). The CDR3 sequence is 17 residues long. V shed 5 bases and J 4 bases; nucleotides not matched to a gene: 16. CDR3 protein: CASSPSHGTNIGETQYF. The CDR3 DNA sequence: TGTGCCAGCAGCCCAAGCCACGGGACTAACATTGGAGAGACCCAGTACTTC.

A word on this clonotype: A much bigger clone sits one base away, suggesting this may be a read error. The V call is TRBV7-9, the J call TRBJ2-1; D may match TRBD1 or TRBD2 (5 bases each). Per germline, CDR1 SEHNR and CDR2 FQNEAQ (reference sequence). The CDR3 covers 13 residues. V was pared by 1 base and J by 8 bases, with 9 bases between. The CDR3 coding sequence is TGTGCCAGCAGCTTAGAAGGGGACGATGAGCAGTTCTTC. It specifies CASSLEGDDEQFF.

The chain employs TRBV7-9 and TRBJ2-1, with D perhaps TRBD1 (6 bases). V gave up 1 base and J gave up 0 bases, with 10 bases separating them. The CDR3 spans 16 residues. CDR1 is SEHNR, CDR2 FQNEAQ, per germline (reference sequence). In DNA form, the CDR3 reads TGTGCCAGCAGCTTAGATGAGGGGGACTCCTACAATGAGCAGTTCTTC. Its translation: CASSLDEGDSYNEQFF.

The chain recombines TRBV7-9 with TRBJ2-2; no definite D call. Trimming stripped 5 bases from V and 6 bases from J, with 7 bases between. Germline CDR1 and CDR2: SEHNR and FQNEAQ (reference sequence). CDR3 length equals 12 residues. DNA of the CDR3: TGTGCCAGCAGCCAACCGGCCGGGGAGCTGTTTTTT. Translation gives CASSQPAGELFF.

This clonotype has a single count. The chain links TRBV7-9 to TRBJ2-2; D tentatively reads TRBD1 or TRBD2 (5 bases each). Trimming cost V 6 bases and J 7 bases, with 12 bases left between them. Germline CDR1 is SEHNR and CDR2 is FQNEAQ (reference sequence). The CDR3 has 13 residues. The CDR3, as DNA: TGTGCCAGCAGGCCCCAGGGAGACGGGGAGCTGTTTTTT. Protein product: CASRPQGDGELFF.

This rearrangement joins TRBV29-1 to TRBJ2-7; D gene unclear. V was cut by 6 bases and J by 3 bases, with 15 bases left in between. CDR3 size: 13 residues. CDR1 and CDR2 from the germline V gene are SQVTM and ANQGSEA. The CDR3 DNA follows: TGCAGCGTAACTACCGACACACTCTACGAGCAGTACGTC. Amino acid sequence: CSVTTDTLYEQYV.

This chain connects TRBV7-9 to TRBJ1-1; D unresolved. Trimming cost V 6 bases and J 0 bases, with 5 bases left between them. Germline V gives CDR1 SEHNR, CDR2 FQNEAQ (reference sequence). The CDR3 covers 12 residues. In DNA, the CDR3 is TGTGCCAGCAGACCCATGAACACTGAAGCTTTCTTT. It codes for CASRPMNTEAFF. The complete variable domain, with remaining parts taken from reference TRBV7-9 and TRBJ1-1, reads DTGVSQNPRHKITKRGQNVTFRCDPISEHNRLYWYRQTLGQGPEFLTYFQNEAQLEKSRLLSDRFSAERPKGSFSTLEIQRTEQGDSAMYLCASRPMNTEAFFGQGTRLTVV.

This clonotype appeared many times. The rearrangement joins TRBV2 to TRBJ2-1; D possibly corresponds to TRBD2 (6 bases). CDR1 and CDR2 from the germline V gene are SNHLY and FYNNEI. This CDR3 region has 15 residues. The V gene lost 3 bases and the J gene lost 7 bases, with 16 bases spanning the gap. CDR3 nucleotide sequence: TGTGCCAGCAGTGACATAGCGGTCGAGTTGAATGAGCAGTTCTTC. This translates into CASSDIAVELNEQFF.

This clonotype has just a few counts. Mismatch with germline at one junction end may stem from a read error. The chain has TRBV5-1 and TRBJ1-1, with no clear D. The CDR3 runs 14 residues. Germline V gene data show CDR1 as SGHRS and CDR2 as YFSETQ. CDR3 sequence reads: CASSLAQRNPEAFF. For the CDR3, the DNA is TGCGCCAGCAGCTTGGCCCAAAGGAACCCTGAAGCTTTCTTT.

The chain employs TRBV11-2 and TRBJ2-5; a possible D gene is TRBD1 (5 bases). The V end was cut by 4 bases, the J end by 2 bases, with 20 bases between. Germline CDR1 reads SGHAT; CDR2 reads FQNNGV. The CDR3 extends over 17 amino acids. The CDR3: CASSSRVPGGTQETQYF. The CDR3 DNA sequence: TGTGCCAGCAGCTCCAGGGTCCCTGGCGGCACACAAGAGACCCAGTACTTC.

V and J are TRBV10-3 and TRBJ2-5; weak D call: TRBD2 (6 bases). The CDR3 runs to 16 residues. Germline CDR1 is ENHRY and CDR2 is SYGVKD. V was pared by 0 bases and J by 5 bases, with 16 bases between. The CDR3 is CAISESRNTGGETQYF. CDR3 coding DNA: TGTGCCATCAGTGAGTCGAGGAACACAGGAGGGGAGACCCAGTACTTC.

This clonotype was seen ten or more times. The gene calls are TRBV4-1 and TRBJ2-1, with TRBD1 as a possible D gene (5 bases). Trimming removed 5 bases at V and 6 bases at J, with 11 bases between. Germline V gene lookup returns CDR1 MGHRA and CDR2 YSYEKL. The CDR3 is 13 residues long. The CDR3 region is CASSFYRSNEQFF. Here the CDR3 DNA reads TGCGCCAGCAGCTTTTACAGGTCCAATGAGCAGTTCTTC.

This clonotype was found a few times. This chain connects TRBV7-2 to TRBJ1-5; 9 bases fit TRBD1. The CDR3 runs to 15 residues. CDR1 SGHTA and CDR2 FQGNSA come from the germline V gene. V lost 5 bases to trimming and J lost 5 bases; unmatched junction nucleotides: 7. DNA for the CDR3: TGTGCCAGCAGCCCACTGGACAGGGGTGATCAGCCCCAGCATTTT. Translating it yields CASSPLDRGDQPQHF.

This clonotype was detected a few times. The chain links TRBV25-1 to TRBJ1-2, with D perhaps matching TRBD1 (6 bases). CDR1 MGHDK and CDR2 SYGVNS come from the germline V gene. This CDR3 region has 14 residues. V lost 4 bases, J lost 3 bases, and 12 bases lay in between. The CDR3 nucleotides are TGTGCCAGCAGTGCCAGGGGTTTGCACTATGGCTACACCTTC. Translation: CASSARGLHYGYTF.

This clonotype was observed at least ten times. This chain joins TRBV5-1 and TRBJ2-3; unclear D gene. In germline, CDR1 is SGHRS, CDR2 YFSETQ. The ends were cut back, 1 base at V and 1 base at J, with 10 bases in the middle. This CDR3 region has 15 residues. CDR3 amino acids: CASSLILDRTDTQYF. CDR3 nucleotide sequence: TGCGCCAGCAGCTTGATCTTAGACCGCACAGATACGCAGTATTTT.

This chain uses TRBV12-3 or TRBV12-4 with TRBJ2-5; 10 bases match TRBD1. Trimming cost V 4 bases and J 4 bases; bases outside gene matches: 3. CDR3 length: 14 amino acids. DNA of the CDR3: TGTGCCAGCAGTTCCGGACAGGGGGGAGAGACCCAGTACTTC. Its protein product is CASSSGQGGETQYF.

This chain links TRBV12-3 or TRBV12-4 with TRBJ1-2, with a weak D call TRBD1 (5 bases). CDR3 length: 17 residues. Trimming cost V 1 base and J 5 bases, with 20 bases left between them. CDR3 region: CASSLESVEGTTYGYTF. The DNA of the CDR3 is TGTGCCAGCAGTTTAGAGAGTGTGGAGGGGACCACATATGGCTACACCTTC.